Below, 32 T cell receptor beta chains from the same sample are listed, as sequenced in a study of blood T cell repertoires in COVID-19. Data came from immunoSEQ multiplex PCR; TCRdb stores just in-frame clones and leaves some out. Here the sample spans fewer than 150,000 clones, more than 75% being singletons. Sequenced input: peripheral blood. These receptors originate from a woman between 50 and 59 years old who had recovered from COVID-19.

The rearrangement joins TRBV24-1 to TRBJ2-2; tentatively, D is TRBD1 (6 bases). Between the trimmed V and J ends, which lost 9 bases and 2 bases, there was a span of 12 bases. This CDR3 contains 14 residues. Germline values: CDR1 KGHDR, CDR2 SFDVKD. The CDR3 sequence: CATGRTDNTGELFF. CDR3 DNA: TGTGCCACCGGGCGGACAGATAACACCGGGGAGCTGTTTTTT.

The CDR3 DNA reads TGCGCCAGCAGTGACAGGTCTGACACTGAAGCTTTCTTT. As protein: CASSDRSDTEAFF. The rearrangement joins TRBV10-1 to TRBJ1-1; D not certain. With 3 bases removed from V and 3 bases from J, the gap between germline ends came to 8 bases. Germline CDR1 is WNHNN and CDR2 is SYGVQD (reference sequence). The CDR3 totals 13 residues.

The table lists this clone with many counts. The chain uses TRBV27 and TRBJ2-1, with 8 bases matching TRBD2. The CDR3 sequence is 14 residues long. V shed 6 bases and J 5 bases; nucleotides not matched to a gene: 6. Germline CDR1 reads MNHEY; CDR2 reads SMNVEV (reference sequence). CDR3 DNA: TGTGCCAGCAGACCGGGAGGGGTCAACAATGAGCAGTTCTTC. Translation gives CASRPGGVNNEQFF.

The chain has TRBV19 and TRBJ2-1, with a possible D match to TRBD2 (6 bases). Per the germline V gene, CDR1 is LNHDA and CDR2 is SQIVND (reference sequence). CDR3 length equals 16 residues. With 6 bases removed from V and 1 base from J, the gap between germline ends came to 16 bases. The CDR3 DNA follows: TGTGCCAGTAGAAGTGCTAGAGGGAGGTCCTACAATGAGCAGTTCTTC. Translated, it gives CASRSARGRSYNEQFF.

CDR3 DNA sequence: TGTGCCAGCAGTTACTCCGGGACAGGGCCAGCGCAAGTGGAGACCCAGTACTTC. Its protein is CASSYSGTGPAQVETQYF. The chain has TRBV6-2 or TRBV6-3 and TRBJ2-5; 9 nucleotides agree with TRBD1. The length of the CDR3 is 18 residues. The germline CDR1 and CDR2 sequences are MNHEY and SVGEGT. The trim removed 0 bases at V and 5 bases at J, leaving 13 bases unmatched.

The CDR3 region is CASSDTASGLLLNEQFF. CDR3 DNA sequence: TGTGCCAGCAGTGATACGGCTAGCGGGCTATTACTGAATGAGCAGTTCTTC. The rearrangement links TRBV2 to TRBJ2-1; 8 positions agree with TRBD2. CDR3 length equals 17 residues. With 3 bases clipped from V and 7 bases from J, the junction kept 14 bases outside the gene matches. CDR1 is SNHLY, CDR2 FYNNEI, per germline.

The rearrangement uses TRBV4-3 and TRBJ1-1; no reliable D call. CDR1 is LGHNA and CDR2 is YSLEER in the germline V gene. The CDR3 is 14 amino acids. The V and J ends lost 2 bases and 4 bases respectively, with 11 bases between them. CDR3 sequence reads: CASSQRTSSTEAFF. CDR3 DNA sequence: TGCGCCAGCAGCCAAAGAACTAGTAGCACTGAAGCTTTCTTT.

This chain connects TRBV29-1 to TRBJ2-3; TRBD2 matches at 7 bases. The CDR3 length is 12 residues. V was pared by 6 bases and J by 4 bases, with 4 bases of the junction left unmatched. CDR1 is SQVTM and CDR2 is ANQGSEA in the germline V gene. The chain's CDR3 is CSVGGAADTQYF. The CDR3 region has the DNA TGCAGCGTGGGAGGGGCCGCAGATACGCAGTATTTT.

The rearrangement links TRBV5-4 to TRBJ2-3; a possible D gene is TRBD2 (7 bases). Germline V gene data show CDR1 as SGHNT and CDR2 as YYREEE (reference sequence). This CDR3 is built from 15 residues. V was pared by 4 bases and J by 0 bases, with 12 bases between. The CDR3 region has the DNA TGTGCCAGCAGCCGGGCGGGGGCCAGCACAGATACGCAGTATTTT. Translating it yields CASSRAGASTDTQYF.

V is TRBV18 and J is TRBJ2-5; 13 nucleotides align to TRBD2. The length of the CDR3 is 16 residues. V trimming: 2 bases; J trimming: 2 bases; junction bases outside the gene matches: 2. CDR1 is KGHSH and CDR2 is LQKENI in the germline V gene. The CDR3 protein is CASSPGLAGVQETQYF. The CDR3 nucleotides read TGTGCCAGCTCACCAGGACTAGCGGGGGTACAAGAGACCCAGTACTTC.

The V and J genes are TRBV30 and TRBJ1-2, with D perhaps matching TRBD1 (5 bases). Germline V gene lookup returns CDR1 GTSNPN and CDR2 SVGIG (reference sequence). The CDR3 is made up of 13 amino acids. The germline V and J ends were trimmed by 1 base and 8 bases, with 14 bases remaining between them. CDR3 protein: CAWSEGFLGGYTF. CDR3 DNA: TGTGCCTGGAGTGAGGGGTTCCTAGGCGGCTACACCTTC. The full variable domain, with the rest looked up from reference TRBV30 and TRBJ1-2, is SQTIHQWPATLVQPVGSPLSLECTVEGTSNPNLYWYRQAAGRGLQLLFYSVGIGQISSEVPQNLSASRPQDRQFILSSKKLLLSDSGFYLCAWSEGFLGGYTFGSGTRLTVV.

This sequence joins TRBV13 and TRBJ2-3, with D perhaps TRBD1 (5 bases). The CDR3 is 14 amino acids. Germline CDR1 reads PRHDT; CDR2 reads FYEKMQ (reference sequence). V shed 4 bases and J shed 2 bases, with 10 bases lying between them. The CDR3 sequence: CASSSRGHTDTQYF. The CDR3 coding sequence is TGTGCCAGCAGCTCGCGAGGACACACAGATACGCAGTATTTT.

The V and J genes are TRBV5-1 and TRBJ2-3, with no clear D. The V gene's germline CDR1 is SGHRS and CDR2 YFSETQ. The CDR3 extends over 14 amino acids. The V and J ends lost 0 bases and 4 bases respectively, with 9 bases between them. CDR3 nucleotide sequence: TGCGCCAGCAGCTTGGATGTTAGTCCAGATACGCAGTATTTT. Its translation: CASSLDVSPDTQYF.

The chain joins TRBV19 to TRBJ1-5, with 7 bases matching TRBD1. CDR1 and CDR2 from the germline V gene are LNHDA and SQIVND (reference sequence). This CDR3 comprises 14 residues. The J segment lost 6 bases and the V segment lost 5 bases, leaving 7 bases of the junction unmatched. The CDR3 loop reads CASSRGTGAQPQHF. The DNA for the CDR3 is TGTGCCAGTAGTCGAGGTACAGGGGCTCAGCCCCAGCATTTT.

The gene calls are TRBV20-1 and TRBJ2-5, with D tentatively TRBD1 (6 bases). Germline V lookup: CDR1 DFQATT, CDR2 SNEGSKA (reference sequence). Deletions cut 4 bases from V and 4 bases from J, with 7 bases between. This CDR3 contains 11 residues. As DNA, the CDR3 is TGCAGTGCTAAACAGGGAGAGACCCAGTACTTC. This translates into CSAKQGETQYF.

The chain combines TRBV7-6 with TRBJ2-7, with TRBD2 matching over 10 bases. This CDR3 region has 20 residues. V was pared by 5 bases and J by 1 base, with 20 bases of the junction left unmatched. Per the germline V gene, CDR1 is SGHVS and CDR2 is FNYEAQ. CDR3 in DNA: TGTGCCAGCAGCCTAACCCCCCAACTAGCGGGGCTTTTCTCTTCCTACGAGCAGTACTTC. It yields the protein CASSLTPQLAGLFSSYEQYF.

This chain links TRBV2 with TRBJ2-4, with 8 positions matching TRBD1. The CDR3 spans 15 residues. The V segment lost 8 bases and the J segment 1 base; nucleotides outside the gene matches: 7. Germline lookup yields CDR1 SNHLY and CDR2 FYNNEI. CDR3 in DNA: TGTGCCAGCGACCGGGACAGGTTGGCCAAAAACATTCAGTACTTC. It yields the protein CASDRDRLAKNIQYF.

V and J are TRBV5-1 and TRBJ1-3, with 7 bases that match TRBD1. CDR1 and CDR2 from the germline V gene are SGHRS and YFSETQ. This CDR3 region has 15 residues. V dropped 4 bases and J dropped 0; count of bases not matched to a gene: 4. The CDR3 nucleotides are TGCGCCAGCAGCATGACAGGGCTCTCTGGAAACACCATATATTTT. This gives the protein CASSMTGLSGNTIYF.

This clone was counted once. The chain links TRBV9 to TRBJ2-1, with D unclear. Trimming left V 0 bases short and J 7 bases short, with 8 bases between. Germline CDR1 is SGDLS and CDR2 is YYNGEE. There are 13 residues in the CDR3. The CDR3 DNA is TGTGCCAGCAGCGTAGATCGTTATAATGAGCAGTTCTTC. Amino acids: CASSVDRYNEQFF.

The CDR3, as DNA: TGTGCCAGCAGTCCAGGGCACAATCAGCCCCAGCATTTT. Its protein is CASSPGHNQPQHF. The chain employs TRBV6-6 and TRBJ1-5; a possible D gene is TRBD1 (5 bases). This CDR3 contains 13 residues. Trimming removed 5 bases at V and 3 bases at J, with 8 bases between. CDR1 and CDR2 from the germline V gene are MNHNY and SVGAGI (reference sequence).

The chain carries TRBV11-1 and TRBJ2-5; D gene unclear. The CDR3 is 12 amino acids. Trimming took off 5 bases at V and 5 bases at J, with 9 bases between the two ends. The germline gives CDR1 SGHAT, CDR2 FQDESV (reference sequence). The CDR3 nucleotides are TGTGCCAGCAGCGCAAGTGCGGAGACCCAGTACTTC. Amino acids: CASSASAETQYF.

The chain is built from TRBV11-2 and TRBJ1-1; D is uncertain. V dropped 3 bases and J dropped 4 bases, with 3 bases sitting between them. This CDR3 comprises 11 residues. The germline V gene has CDR1 SGHAT and CDR2 FQNNGV. The CDR3 here is CASSFLTEAFF. CDR3 DNA sequence: TGTGCCAGCAGCTTCCTCACTGAAGCTTTCTTT.

Only a few counts were recorded for this clone. Here the CDR3 reads CASSPQIAGANMLKTQYF. The CDR3 DNA reads as TGCGCCAGCAGCCCCCAAATAGCGGGGGCCAACATGCTAAAGACCCAGTACTTC. V is TRBV4-1 and J is TRBJ2-5; 9 bases are a match to TRBD2. Germline V gene data show CDR1 as MGHRA and CDR2 as YSYEKL. V lost 4 bases and J lost 6; bases outside the gene matches: 18. The CDR3 is 18 amino acids.

The rearrangement joins TRBV18 to TRBJ2-7; D ambiguous. Trimming took off 3 bases at V and 3 bases at J, with 3 bases between the two ends. CDR3 length equals 11 residues. Per the germline V gene, CDR1 is KGHSH and CDR2 is LQKENI. The CDR3 nucleotides read TGTGCCAGCTCACCCTACTACGAGCAGTACTTC. It is translated as CASSPYYEQYF.

The chain links TRBV5-4 to TRBJ2-5; 11 bases map to TRBD1. The CDR3 loop spans 15 amino acids. The germline V gene has CDR1 SGHNT and CDR2 YYREEE (reference sequence). Losses at the gene ends were 4 bases for V and 3 bases for J; bases not matched to a gene: 5. CDR3 bases: TGTGCCAGCAGCGGACAGGGGGCTGGTAAAGAGACCCAGTACTTC. This gives the protein CASSGQGAGKETQYF.

This CDR3 reads CASSDSAGGVDTQYF. The CDR3 DNA reads TGTGCCAGCAGTGACTCGGCGGGAGGAGTAGATACGCAGTATTTT. V and J are TRBV6-4 and TRBJ2-3, with 8 positions matching TRBD2. Germline lookup yields CDR1 MRHNA and CDR2 SNTAGT. The CDR3 contains 15 residues. V dropped 0 bases and J dropped 5; count of bases not matched to a gene: 4.

The chain carries TRBV9 and TRBJ2-3; weak D call: TRBD2 (5 bases). V was shortened by 0 bases and J by 1 base, with 9 bases between the two germline ends. The CDR3 is 15 amino acids. The germline V gene encodes CDR1 SGDLS and CDR2 YYNGEE. CDR3 amino acids: CASSVARGGTDTQYF. The CDR3 bases are TGTGCCAGCAGCGTAGCACGGGGTGGCACAGATACGCAGTATTTT.

The gene calls are TRBV5-6 and TRBJ2-3; 7 bases match TRBD1. The CDR3 runs 15 residues. The V segment lost 2 bases and the J segment 3 bases; nucleotides outside the gene matches: 6. Germline loops: CDR1 SGHDT, CDR2 YYEEEE. CDR3 loop: CASSLRTGWTDTQYF. The DNA for the CDR3 is TGTGCCAGCAGCTTAAGGACAGGCTGGACAGATACGCAGTATTTT.

The CDR3 DNA reads TGTGCCAGCAGCTTAGTCTCACAAAATTTCTACGAGCAGTACTTC. Translated: CASSLVSQNFYEQYF. The chain joins TRBV7-2 to TRBJ2-7; no definite D call. The CDR3 loop spans 15 amino acids. V was trimmed by 1 base and J by 3 bases, leaving 13 bases between them. From germline, CDR1 is SGHTA and CDR2 FQGNSA. Using reference TRBV7-2 and TRBJ2-7 for the parts outside the CDR3, the full variable domain is GAGVSQSPSNKVTEKGKDVELRCDPISGHTALYWYRQSLGQGLEFLIYFQGNSAPDKSGLPSDRFSAERTGGSVSTLTIQRTQQEDSAVYLCASSLVSQNFYEQYFGPGTRLTVT.

The V call is TRBV29-1, the J call TRBJ2-2; 9 nucleotides agree with TRBD2. This CDR3 region has 14 residues. V lost 6 bases and J lost 1; bases outside the gene matches: 3. Germline-derived CDR1 and CDR2 are SQVTM and ANQGSEA. CDR3 nucleotides: TGCAGCGTACGAGCGGGAGGGAACACCGGGGAGCTGTTTTTT. Its translation: CSVRAGGNTGELFF.

The chain uses TRBV15 and TRBJ1-4, with TRBD1 matching over 7 bases. Looked up from germline, CDR1 is LNHNV and CDR2 is YYDKDF (reference sequence). The J segment lost 13 bases and the V segment lost 5 bases, leaving 16 bases of the junction unmatched. CDR3 length: 15 amino acids. This chain's CDR3 is CATSRPLQGLGRLFF. The CDR3 DNA follows: TGTGCCACCAGCCGCCCCTTACAGGGGTTGGGTAGACTGTTTTTT.

This clone has a handful of counts. The V call is TRBV24-1, the J call TRBJ2-1; TRBD2 might be the D (5 bases). Germline CDR1 and CDR2: KGHDR and SFDVKD. Trimming left V 6 bases short and J 8 bases short, with 13 bases between. The CDR3 covers 13 residues. As DNA, the CDR3 is TGTGCCACCAGTAGGGCCGGGGTCGATGAGCAGTTCTTC. Its translation: CATSRAGVDEQFF.